What follows are 16 T cell receptor beta chains derived from one specimen sequenced in a study of blood T cell repertoires in COVID-19. Generated by immunoSEQ multiplex PCR, the TCRdb table keeps only in-frame clones and is missing some. This sample carries around 200,000 clones, just under 90% of them seen once, and the ten largest clones take 1.2%. The sequencing sample was made of PBMCs or T cells enriched from blood (not recorded which). These receptors originate from a man under 40 who had recovered from COVID-19.

V gene TRBV6-5 combines with J gene TRBJ2-1, with 13 bases identical to TRBD2. Trimming at V came to 7 bases and at J to 9 bases, leaving 9 bases not matched to a gene. CDR1 and CDR2 from the germline V gene are MNHEY and SVGAGI. The CDR3 runs to 15 residues. The CDR3 reads CASIRLAGGTIEQFF. CDR3 bases: TGTGCCAGCATCAGACTAGCGGGGGGTACCATTGAGCAGTTCTTC.

J is TRBJ1-1 and V is TRBV14; possible D gene TRBD1, 5 bases. V lost 4 bases and J lost 4, with 13 bases in between. CDR3 length: 14 amino acids. CDR1 SGHDN and CDR2 FVKESK come from the germline V gene. CDR3 residues: CASSPGGIGTEAFF. The CDR3 DNA follows: TGTGCCAGCAGCCCGGGGGGTATCGGCACTGAAGCTTTCTTT.

This clone has ten or more counts. The chain joins TRBV5-1 to TRBJ1-2; D is ambiguous. V lost 4 bases to trimming and J lost 0 bases, with 13 bases between them. The CDR3 loop spans 15 amino acids. CDR1 is SGHRS and CDR2 is YFSETQ in the germline V gene. In DNA, the CDR3 is TGCGCCAGCAGCCTGGGAGGCGAGCCTAACTATGGCTACACCTTC. This translates into CASSLGGEPNYGYTF.

The chain carries TRBV4-3 and TRBJ2-7; TRBD2 matches 10 bases. Trimming at V came to 1 base and at J to 2 bases, leaving 2 bases not matched to a gene. The germline V gene encodes CDR1 LGHNA and CDR2 YSLEER. The CDR3 consists of 15 residues. CDR3 DNA: TGCGCCAGCAGCCAAGGAGCGGGGGGGCCCTACGAGCAGTACTTC. This codes for CASSQGAGGPYEQYF.

V usage is TRBV4-1 and J usage is TRBJ1-2; 8 positions agree with TRBD1. J lost 5 bases, V lost 1 base, and 3 bases had no gene match. Germline V CDR1 and CDR2: MGHRA, YSYEKL. The CDR3 sequence is 14 residues long. The CDR3 protein is CASSQADRAYGYTF. The CDR3 bases are TGCGCCAGCAGCCAAGCGGACAGGGCGTATGGCTACACCTTC.

J is TRBJ1-4 and V is TRBV10-1; a weak D match, TRBD1 (5 bases). Germline V gives CDR1 WNHNN, CDR2 SYGVQD (reference sequence). V lost 9 bases to trimming and J lost 5 bases, with 19 bases between them. This CDR3 contains 15 residues. For the CDR3, the DNA is TGCGCCAGTTCCCGGGGAGGGACTGACAATGAAAAACTGTTTTTT. Protein product: CASSRGGTDNEKLFF.

In this sample, this clone turned up once. The chain joins TRBV27 to TRBJ1-3; possible D gene TRBD1, 6 bases. The V end was cut by 9 bases, the J end by 4 bases, with 25 bases between. CDR3 length equals 17 residues. Germline CDR1 is MNHEY and CDR2 is SMNVEV (reference sequence). The CDR3 loop reads CASFPTGPERSGNTIYF. The CDR3 DNA reads as TGTGCCAGTTTCCCTACAGGGCCTGAGAGAAGCGGAAACACCATATATTTT.

This clone has just a few counts. CDR3 DNA: TGTGCCAGCAGCTTAGTGCCAGACATTTCACCCCTCCACTTT. This translates into CASSLVPDISPLHF. This chain links TRBV11-2 with TRBJ1-6; no clear D. Germline CDR1 SGHAT, CDR2 FQNNGV. The CDR3 totals 14 residues. The V gene lost 1 base and the J gene lost 9 bases, with 10 bases spanning the gap.

This rearrangement joins TRBV28 to TRBJ1-5; 7 nucleotides align to TRBD1. The CDR3 has 15 amino acids. Germline V CDR1 and CDR2: MDHEN, SYDVKM. Trimming at V came to 6 bases and at J to 6 bases, leaving 11 bases not matched to a gene. CDR3 in amino acids: CASSGGQIGFQPQHF. DNA of the CDR3: TGTGCCAGCAGCGGGGGACAGATAGGTTTTCAGCCCCAGCATTTT.

The rearrangement links TRBV6-2 or TRBV6-3 to TRBJ2-2, with unresolved D. Trimming cost V 2 bases and J 4 bases, with 8 bases left between them. The V gene's germline CDR1 is MNHEY and CDR2 SVGEGT. The CDR3 loop spans 14 amino acids. CDR3 sequence reads: CASSYGQFTGELFF. The CDR3 nucleotides read TGTGCCAGCAGTTACGGGCAGTTCACCGGGGAGCTGTTTTTT.

The V call is TRBV5-1, the J call TRBJ2-7, with 9 bases matching TRBD1. The germline V gene encodes CDR1 SGHRS and CDR2 YFSETQ. With V trimmed by 1 base and J by 3 bases, 5 bases remained unmatched. This CDR3 has 15 residues. Here the CDR3 DNA reads TGCGCCAGCAGCTTGTATACAGGGGGCAGCTACGAGCAGTACTTC. It specifies CASSLYTGGSYEQYF.

The chain is built from TRBV18 and TRBJ1-1; D may be TRBD1 (6 bases). Per the germline V gene, CDR1 is KGHSH and CDR2 is LQKENI. This CDR3 has 15 residues. V dropped 5 bases and J dropped 0 bases, with 13 bases sitting between them. The CDR3 sequence: CASSDRQAVNTEAFF. The CDR3 nucleotides read TGTGCCAGCTCAGACCGACAGGCAGTGAACACTGAAGCTTTCTTT.

This clone was detected a few times. CDR3 amino acids: CASSLGTFNEKLFF. CDR3 DNA: TGTGCCAGCAGCTTAGGGACTTTTAATGAAAAACTGTTTTTT. The chain uses TRBV7-9 and TRBJ1-4; no clear D. Per the germline V gene, CDR1 is SEHNR and CDR2 is FQNEAQ (reference sequence). Trimming left V 1 base short and J 4 bases short, with 7 bases between. The CDR3 is 14 amino acids. The full variable domain, rest sourced from reference TRBV7-9 and TRBJ1-4, is DTGVSQNPRHKITKRGQNVTFRCDPISEHNRLYWYRQTLGQGPEFLTYFQNEAQLEKSRLLSDRFSAERPKGSFSTLEIQRTEQGDSAMYLCASSLGTFNEKLFFGSGTQLSVL.

This clone has just one count. V and J are TRBV20-1 and TRBJ2-7, with a weak D call TRBD2 (5 bases). The CDR3 runs to 11 residues. CDR1 and CDR2 (germline): DFQATT, SNEGSKA (reference sequence). Deletions cut 5 bases from V and 5 bases from J, with 10 bases between. CDR3 nucleotide sequence: TGCAGTGCTCTCGAGGGTGACGAGCAGTACTTC. The encoded protein is CSALEGDEQYF.

The genes are TRBV30 and TRBJ1-1; D is perhaps TRBD1 (5 bases). The V end lost 2 bases, the J end lost 6 bases, and 13 bases lay between the germline ends. The CDR3 contains 13 residues. CDR1 and CDR2 (germline): GTSNPN, SVGIG (reference sequence). The CDR3 loop reads CAWSLPRVPEAFF. CDR3 nucleotides: TGTGCCTGGAGTCTCCCCAGGGTCCCTGAAGCTTTCTTT.

The chain has TRBV30 and TRBJ1-1; D gene uncertain. Trimming pared 3 bases from V and 9 bases from J, leaving 14 bases between. CDR3 length: 12 amino acids. Germline assignment: CDR1 GTSNPN and CDR2 SVGIG (reference sequence). This CDR3 reads CAWRRVVGKAFF. CDR3 DNA: TGTGCCTGGAGGCGGGTCGTGGGGAAAGCTTTCTTT.